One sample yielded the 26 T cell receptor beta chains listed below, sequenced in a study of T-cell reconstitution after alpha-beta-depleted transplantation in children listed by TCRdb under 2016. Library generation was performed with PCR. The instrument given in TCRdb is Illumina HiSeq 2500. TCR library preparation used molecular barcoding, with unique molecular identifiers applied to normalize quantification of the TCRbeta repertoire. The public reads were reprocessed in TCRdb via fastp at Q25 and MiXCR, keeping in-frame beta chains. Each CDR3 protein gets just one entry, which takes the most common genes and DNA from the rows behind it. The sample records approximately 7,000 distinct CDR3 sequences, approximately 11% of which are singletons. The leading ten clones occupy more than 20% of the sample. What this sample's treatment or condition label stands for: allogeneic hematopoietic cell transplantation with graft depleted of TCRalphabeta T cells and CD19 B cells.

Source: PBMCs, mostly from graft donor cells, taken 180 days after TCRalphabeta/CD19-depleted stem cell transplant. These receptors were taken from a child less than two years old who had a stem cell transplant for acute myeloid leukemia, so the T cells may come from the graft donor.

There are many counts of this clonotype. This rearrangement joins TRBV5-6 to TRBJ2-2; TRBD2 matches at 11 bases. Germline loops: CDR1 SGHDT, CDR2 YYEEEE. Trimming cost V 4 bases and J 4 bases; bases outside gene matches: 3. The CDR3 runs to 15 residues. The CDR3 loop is CASSLSGRATGELFF. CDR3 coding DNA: TGTGCCAGCAGCCTTAGCGGGAGGGCCACCGGGGAGCTGTTTTTT. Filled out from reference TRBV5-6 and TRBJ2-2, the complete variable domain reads DAGVTQSPTHLIKTRGQQVTLRCSPKSGHDTVSWYQQALGQGPQFIFQYYEEEERQRGNFPDRFSGHQFPNYSSELNVNALLLGDSALYLCASSLSGRATGELFFGEGSRLTVL.

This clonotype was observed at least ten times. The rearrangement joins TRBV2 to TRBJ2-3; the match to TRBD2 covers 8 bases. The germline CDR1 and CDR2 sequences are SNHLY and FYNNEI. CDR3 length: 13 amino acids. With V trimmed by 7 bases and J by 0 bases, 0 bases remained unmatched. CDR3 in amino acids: CASKRGSTDTQYF. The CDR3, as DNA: TGTGCCAGCAAGCGGGGGAGCACAGATACGCAGTATTTT.

CDR3 region: CACQGQGQGEQYF. CDR3 bases: TGTGCCTGCCAGGGACAGGGGCAGGGCGAGCAGTACTTC. The V gene is TRBV30, the J gene TRBJ2-7; 10 bases line up with TRBD1. The CDR3 sequence is 13 residues long. The ends lost 6 bases at V and 6 bases at J; junction bases unmatched: 8. Per the germline V gene, CDR1 is GTSNPN and CDR2 is SVGIG (reference sequence).

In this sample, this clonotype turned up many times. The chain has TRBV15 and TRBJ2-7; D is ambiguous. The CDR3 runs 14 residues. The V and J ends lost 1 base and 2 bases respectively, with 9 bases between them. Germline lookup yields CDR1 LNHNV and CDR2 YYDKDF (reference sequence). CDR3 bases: TGTGCCACCAGCAGAGGGAGCCAAGCCTACGAGCAGTACTTC. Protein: CATSRGSQAYEQYF.

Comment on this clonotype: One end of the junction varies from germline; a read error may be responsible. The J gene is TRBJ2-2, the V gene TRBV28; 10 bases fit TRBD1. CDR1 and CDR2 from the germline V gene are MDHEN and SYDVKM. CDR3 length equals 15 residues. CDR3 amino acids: CASSYLTGGTWDLFF. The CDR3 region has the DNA TGTGCCAGCAGTTACCTGACAGGGGGCACCTGGGATCTGTTTTTT. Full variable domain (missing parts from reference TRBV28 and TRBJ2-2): DVKVTQSSRYLVKRTGEKVFLECVQDMDHENMFWYRQDPGLGLRLIYFSYDVKMKEKGDIPEGYSVSREKKERFSLILESASTNQTSMYLCASSYLTGGTWDLFFGEGSRLTVL.

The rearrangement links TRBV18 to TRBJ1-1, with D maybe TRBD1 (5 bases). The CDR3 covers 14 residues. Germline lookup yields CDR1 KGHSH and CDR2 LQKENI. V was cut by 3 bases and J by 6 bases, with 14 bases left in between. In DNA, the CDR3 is TGTGCCAGCTCACCCGGAGGGGATGGACCTGAAGCTTTCTTT. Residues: CASSPGGDGPEAFF.

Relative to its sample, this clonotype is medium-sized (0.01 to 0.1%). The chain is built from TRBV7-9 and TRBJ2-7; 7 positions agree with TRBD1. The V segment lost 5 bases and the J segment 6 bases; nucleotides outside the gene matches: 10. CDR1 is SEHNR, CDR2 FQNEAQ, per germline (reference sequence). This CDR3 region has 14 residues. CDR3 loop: CASSHDRALLEQYF. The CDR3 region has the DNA TGTGCCAGCAGCCATGACAGGGCCTTGCTCGAGCAGTACTTC. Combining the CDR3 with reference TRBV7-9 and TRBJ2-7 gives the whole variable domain DTGVSQNPRHKITKRGQNVTFRCDPISEHNRLYWYRQTLGQGPEFLTYFQNEAQLEKSRLLSDRFSAERPKGSFSTLEIQRTEQGDSAMYLCASSHDRALLEQYFGPGTRLTVT.

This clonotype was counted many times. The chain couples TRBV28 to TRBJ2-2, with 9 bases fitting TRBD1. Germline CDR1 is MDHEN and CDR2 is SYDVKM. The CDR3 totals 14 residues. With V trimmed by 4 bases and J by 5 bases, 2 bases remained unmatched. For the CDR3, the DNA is TGTGCCAGCAGTTCGACAGGGGGAACCGGGGAGCTGTTTTTT. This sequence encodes CASSSTGGTGELFF.

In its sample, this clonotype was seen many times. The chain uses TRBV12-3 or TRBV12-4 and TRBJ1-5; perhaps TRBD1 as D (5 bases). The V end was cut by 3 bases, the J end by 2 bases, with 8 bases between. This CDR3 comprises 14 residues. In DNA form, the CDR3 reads TGTGCCAGCAGTTTCTCCAGGGGCAATCAGCCCCAGCATTTT. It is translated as CASSFSRGNQPQHF.

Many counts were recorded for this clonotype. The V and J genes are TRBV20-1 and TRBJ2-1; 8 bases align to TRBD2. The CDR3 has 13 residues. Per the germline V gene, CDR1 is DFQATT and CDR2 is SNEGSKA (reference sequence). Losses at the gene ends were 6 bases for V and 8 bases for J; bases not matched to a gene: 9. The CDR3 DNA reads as TGCAGTGCCCCCCGGGGGGGCGGCGATGAGCAGTTCTTC. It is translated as CSAPRGGGDEQFF.

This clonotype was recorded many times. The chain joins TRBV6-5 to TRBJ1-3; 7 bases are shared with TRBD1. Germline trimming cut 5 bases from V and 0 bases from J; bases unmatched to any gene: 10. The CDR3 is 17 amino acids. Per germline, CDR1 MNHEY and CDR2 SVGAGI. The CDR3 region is CASSTPPGGSSGNTIYF. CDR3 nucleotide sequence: TGTGCCAGCAGTACTCCGCCAGGGGGGAGCTCTGGAAACACCATATATTTT.

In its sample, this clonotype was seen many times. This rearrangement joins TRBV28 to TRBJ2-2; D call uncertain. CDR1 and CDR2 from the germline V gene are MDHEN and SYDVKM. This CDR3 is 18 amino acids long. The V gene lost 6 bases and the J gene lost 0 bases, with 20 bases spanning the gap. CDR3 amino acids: CASRRFTVRSTNTGELFF. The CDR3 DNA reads TGTGCCAGCAGGCGGTTTACGGTCAGGAGCACGAACACCGGGGAGCTGTTTTTT.

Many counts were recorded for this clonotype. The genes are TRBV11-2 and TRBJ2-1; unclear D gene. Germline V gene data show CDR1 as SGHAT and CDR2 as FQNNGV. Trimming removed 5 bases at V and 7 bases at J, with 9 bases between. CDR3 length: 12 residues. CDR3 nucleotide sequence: TGTGCCAGCAGCCCCCACGAGAATGAGCAGTTCTTC. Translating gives CASSPHENEQFF.

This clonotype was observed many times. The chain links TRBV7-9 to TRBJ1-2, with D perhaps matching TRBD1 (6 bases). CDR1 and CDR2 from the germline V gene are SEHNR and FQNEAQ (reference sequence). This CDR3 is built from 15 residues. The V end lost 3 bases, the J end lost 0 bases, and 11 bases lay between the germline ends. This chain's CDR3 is CASSLRGYTNYGYTF. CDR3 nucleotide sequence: TGTGCCAGCAGCTTGAGGGGGTATACTAACTATGGCTACACCTTC.

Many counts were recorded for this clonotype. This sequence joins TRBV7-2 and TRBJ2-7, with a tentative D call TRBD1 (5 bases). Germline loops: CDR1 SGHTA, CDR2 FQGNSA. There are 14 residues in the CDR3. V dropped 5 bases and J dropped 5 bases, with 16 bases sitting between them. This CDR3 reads CASSLGQGLHEQYF. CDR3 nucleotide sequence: TGTGCCAGCAGCCTGGGGCAGGGCCTCCACGAGCAGTACTTC. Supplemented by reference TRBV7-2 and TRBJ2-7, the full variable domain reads GAGVSQSPSNKVTEKGKDVELRCDPISGHTALYWYRQSLGQGLEFLIYFQGNSAPDKSGLPSDRFSAERTGGSVSTLTIQRTQQEDSAVYLCASSLGQGLHEQYFGPGTRLTVT.

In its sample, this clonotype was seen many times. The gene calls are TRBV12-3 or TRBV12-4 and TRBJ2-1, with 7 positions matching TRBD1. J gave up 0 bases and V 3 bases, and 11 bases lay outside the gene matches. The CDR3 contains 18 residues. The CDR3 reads CASSFRAGTAHSYNEQFF. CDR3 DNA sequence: TGTGCCAGCAGTTTTCGGGCCGGGACAGCCCACTCCTACAATGAGCAGTTCTTC.

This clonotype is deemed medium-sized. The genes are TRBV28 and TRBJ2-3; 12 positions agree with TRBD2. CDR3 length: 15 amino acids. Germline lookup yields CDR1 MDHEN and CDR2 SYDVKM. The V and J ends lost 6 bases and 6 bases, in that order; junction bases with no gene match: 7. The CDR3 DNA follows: TGTGCCAGCAGCCACGGACTAGCGGGATTTGATACGCAGTATTTT. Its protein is CASSHGLAGFDTQYF.

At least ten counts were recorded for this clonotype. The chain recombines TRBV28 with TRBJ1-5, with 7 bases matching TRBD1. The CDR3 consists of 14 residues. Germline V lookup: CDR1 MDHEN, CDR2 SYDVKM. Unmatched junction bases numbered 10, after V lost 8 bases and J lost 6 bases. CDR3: CASRGQKVGQPQHF. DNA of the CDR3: TGTGCCAGCCGGGGACAGAAGGTCGGTCAGCCCCAGCATTTT.

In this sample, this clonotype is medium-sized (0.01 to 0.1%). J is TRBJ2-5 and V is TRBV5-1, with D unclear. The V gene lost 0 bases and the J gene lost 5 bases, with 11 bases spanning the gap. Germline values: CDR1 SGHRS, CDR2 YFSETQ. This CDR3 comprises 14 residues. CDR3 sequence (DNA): TGCGCCAGCAGCTTGGAAGGGTTCGGGGAGACCCAGTACTTC. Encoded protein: CASSLEGFGETQYF.

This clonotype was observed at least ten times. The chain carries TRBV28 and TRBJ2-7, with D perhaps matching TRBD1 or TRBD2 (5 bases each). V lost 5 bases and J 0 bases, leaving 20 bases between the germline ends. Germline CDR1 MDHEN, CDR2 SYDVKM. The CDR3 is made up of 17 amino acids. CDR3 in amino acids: CASSTSIGTTISYEQYF. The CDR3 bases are TGTGCCAGCAGTACCTCAATCGGGACGACTATCTCCTACGAGCAGTACTTC.

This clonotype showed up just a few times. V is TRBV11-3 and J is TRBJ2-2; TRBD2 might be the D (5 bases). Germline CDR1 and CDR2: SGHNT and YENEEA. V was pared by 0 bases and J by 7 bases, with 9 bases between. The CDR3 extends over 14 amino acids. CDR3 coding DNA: TGTGCCAGCAGCTTAGAGAGCGGAGGCGGGGAGCTGTTTTTT. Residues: CASSLESGGGELFF.

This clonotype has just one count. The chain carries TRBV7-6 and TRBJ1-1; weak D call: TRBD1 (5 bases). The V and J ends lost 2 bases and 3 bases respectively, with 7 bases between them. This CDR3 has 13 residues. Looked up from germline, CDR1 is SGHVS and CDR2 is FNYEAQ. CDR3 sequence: CASSLQGDTEAFF. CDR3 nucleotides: TGTGCCAGCAGCTTACAGGGTGACACTGAAGCTTTCTTT.

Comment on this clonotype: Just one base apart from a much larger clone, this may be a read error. The CDR3 protein is CASCLVILGLAVNTGELFF. The CDR3 DNA follows: TGTGCCAGCTGTTTAGTTATTTTAGGGCTAGCGGTTAACACCGGGGAGCTGTTTTTT. This chain links TRBV12-3 or TRBV12-4 with TRBJ2-2; 7 bases are a match to TRBD2. This CDR3 has 19 amino acids.

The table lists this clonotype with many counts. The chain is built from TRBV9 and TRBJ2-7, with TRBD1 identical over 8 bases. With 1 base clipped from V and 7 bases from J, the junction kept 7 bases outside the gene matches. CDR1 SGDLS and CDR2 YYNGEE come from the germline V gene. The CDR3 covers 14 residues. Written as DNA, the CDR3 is TGTGCCAGCAGCGTAAGTCTAGGGGACAGGGAGCAGTACTTC. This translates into CASSVSLGDREQYF.

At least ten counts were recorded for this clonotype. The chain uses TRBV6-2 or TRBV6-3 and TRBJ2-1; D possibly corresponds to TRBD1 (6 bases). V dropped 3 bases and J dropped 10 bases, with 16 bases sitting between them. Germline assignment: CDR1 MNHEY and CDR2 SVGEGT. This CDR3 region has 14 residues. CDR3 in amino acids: CASSYGTSSNEQFF. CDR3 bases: TGTGCCAGCAGTTATGGGACAAGTTCCAACGAGCAGTTCTTC.

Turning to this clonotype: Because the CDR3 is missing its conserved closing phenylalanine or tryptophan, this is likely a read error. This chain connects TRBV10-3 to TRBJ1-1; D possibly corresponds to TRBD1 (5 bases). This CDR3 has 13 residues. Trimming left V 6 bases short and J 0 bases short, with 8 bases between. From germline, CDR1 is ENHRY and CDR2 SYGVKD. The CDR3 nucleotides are TGTGCCATCAGGGGGGACTTGAACACTGAAGCTTTCTCT. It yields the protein CAIRGDLNTEAFS.